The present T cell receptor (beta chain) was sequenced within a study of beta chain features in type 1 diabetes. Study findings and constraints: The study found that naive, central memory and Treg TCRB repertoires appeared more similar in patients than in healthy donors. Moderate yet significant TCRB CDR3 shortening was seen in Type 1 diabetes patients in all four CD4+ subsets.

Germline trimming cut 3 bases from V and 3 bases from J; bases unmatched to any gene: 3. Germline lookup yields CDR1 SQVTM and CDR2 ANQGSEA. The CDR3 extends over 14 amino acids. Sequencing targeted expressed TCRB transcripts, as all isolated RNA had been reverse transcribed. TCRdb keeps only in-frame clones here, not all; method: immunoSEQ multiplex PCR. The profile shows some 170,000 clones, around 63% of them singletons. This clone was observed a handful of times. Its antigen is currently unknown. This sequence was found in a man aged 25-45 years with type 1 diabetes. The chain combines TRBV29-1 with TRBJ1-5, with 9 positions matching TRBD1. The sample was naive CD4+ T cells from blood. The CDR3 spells CSVEDRGNNQPQHF. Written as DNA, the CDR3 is TGCAGCGTTGAGGACAGGGGAAACAATCAGCCCCAGCATTTT.